The 25 T cell receptor beta chains presented below share a single source sample, sequenced in a study of cytomegalovirus exposure and HLA in healthy donors. The PCR ran on 60 Vbeta and 13 Jbeta primers. Libraries were prepared by immunoSEQ multiplex PCR; TCRdb keeps only in-frame clonotypes and omits some of them. The table counts roughly 190,000 clones; about 0.79% lies in the top ten. Sample: PBMCs. These receptor sequences come from a young woman in good health and CMV-seropositive.

The rearrangement links TRBV5-6 to TRBJ2-1; D possibly corresponds to TRBD1 (6 bases). V was shortened by 0 bases and J by 12 bases, with 10 bases between the two germline ends. CDR1 SGHDT and CDR2 YYEEEE come from the germline V gene. The CDR3 extends over 12 amino acids. CDR3 protein: CASSLVDRLQFF. The DNA of the CDR3 is TGTGCCAGCAGCTTGGTGGACAGATTGCAGTTCTTC.

The chain has TRBV9 and TRBJ2-2; 9 nucleotides line up with TRBD1. V lost 2 bases, J lost 7 bases, and 3 bases stayed unmatched. This CDR3 has 14 amino acids. Germline-derived CDR1 and CDR2 are SGDLS and YYNGEE. The DNA for the CDR3 is TGTGCCAGCAGCGTTGGACAGGGGATCGGGGAGCTGTTTTTT. Translating it yields CASSVGQGIGELFF.

The V gene is TRBV5-1, the J gene TRBJ1-1; 10 nucleotides match TRBD1. The germline gives CDR1 SGHRS, CDR2 YFSETQ. The CDR3 is 14 residues long. V shed 4 bases and J 4 bases; nucleotides not matched to a gene: 4. The CDR3: CASSIGQGGTEAFF. The CDR3 region has the DNA TGCGCCAGCAGCATTGGACAGGGGGGCACTGAAGCTTTCTTT.

The rearrangement links TRBV9 to TRBJ2-3; 9 bases map to TRBD1. V lost 7 bases and J lost 2; bases outside the gene matches: 11. Per the germline V gene, CDR1 is SGDLS and CDR2 is YYNGEE. The CDR3 totals 16 residues. The CDR3 region is CASAQVGQGHTDTQYF. The CDR3, as DNA: TGTGCCAGCGCCCAGGTGGGACAGGGACACACAGATACGCAGTATTTT.

The chain recombines TRBV20-1 with TRBJ1-1; no clear D gene. Looked up from germline, CDR1 is DFQATT and CDR2 is SNEGSKA (reference sequence). The CDR3 spans 8 residues. Trimming removed 8 bases from V and 7 bases from J, with 5 bases in between. The CDR3 spells CSLSEAFF. CDR3 bases: TGCAGTCTTAGTGAAGCTTTCTTT.

This chain connects TRBV19 to TRBJ2-3; the match to TRBD1 covers 7 bases. This CDR3 spans 15 amino acids. The J segment lost 2 bases and the V segment lost 4 bases, leaving 6 bases of the junction unmatched. The germline gives CDR1 LNHDA, CDR2 SQIVND (reference sequence). In DNA, the CDR3 is TGTGCCAGTAGTAATGGGGGACAGATCACAGATACGCAGTATTTT. Translation gives CASSNGGQITDTQYF. Using reference TRBV19 and TRBJ2-3 for the parts outside the CDR3, the full variable domain is DGGITQSPKYLFRKEGQNVTLSCEQNLNHDAMYWYRQDPGQGLRLIYYSQIVNDFQKGDIAEGYSVSREKKESFPLTVTSAQKNPTAFYLCASSNGGQITDTQYFGPGTRLTVL.

The J gene is TRBJ2-7, the V gene TRBV27, with TRBD1 as a possible D gene (6 bases). The CDR3 covers 13 residues. The ends were cut back, 5 bases at V and 7 bases at J, with 15 bases in the middle. Germline values: CDR1 MNHEY, CDR2 SMNVEV (reference sequence). The CDR3 loop is CASSPTGLGEQYF. The CDR3 nucleotides are TGTGCCAGCAGTCCCACAGGGTTGGGGGAGCAGTACTTC.

The genes are TRBV6-4 and TRBJ2-1, with TRBD1 matching 8 bases. Germline values: CDR1 MRHNA, CDR2 SNTAGT. The CDR3 is made up of 14 amino acids. The V gene end was trimmed by 5 bases and the J gene end by 13 bases; junction bases not matched to a gene: 13. DNA of the CDR3: TGTGCCAGCAGTTTGGACAGGGAGGTCTCACTTCAGTTCTTC. The encoded protein is CASSLDREVSLQFF.

The chain is built from TRBV7-8 and TRBJ1-1; no clear D gene. V lost 11 bases and J lost 1, with 11 bases in between. The germline V gene encodes CDR1 SGHVS and CDR2 FQNEAQ. The CDR3 runs 12 residues. DNA of the CDR3: TGTGCCTCGGGAATTCGGAACACTGAAGCTTTCTTT. This gives the protein CASGIRNTEAFF.

This chain connects TRBV4-2 to TRBJ2-4, with 7 nucleotides matching TRBD2. Germline V CDR1 and CDR2: LGHNA, YNFKEQ. The length of the CDR3 is 16 residues. V lost 5 bases to trimming and J lost 0 bases; unmatched junction nucleotides: 7. In nucleotides, the CDR3 is TGTGCCAGCAGCAAAAGTAGCGGGTTAGCCAAAAACATTCAGTACTTC. Translated, it gives CASSKSSGLAKNIQYF.

The genes are TRBV7-2 and TRBJ2-1, with D perhaps TRBD1 (6 bases). The V end lost 5 bases, the J end lost 9 bases, and 11 bases lay between the germline ends. CDR1 is SGHTA and CDR2 is FQGNSA in the germline V gene. The CDR3 runs to 12 residues. CDR3: CASSADRIEQFF. CDR3 bases: TGTGCCAGCAGCGCCGACAGGATTGAGCAGTTCTTC.

The V and J genes are TRBV4-1 and TRBJ2-7; 7 nucleotides line up with TRBD1. The J segment lost 3 bases and the V segment lost 6 bases, leaving 5 bases of the junction unmatched. Germline V gene sequence: CDR1 MGHRA, CDR2 YSYEKL. CDR3 size: 13 residues. As DNA, the CDR3 is TGCGCCAGCAGTTACGGGACAGACTACGAGCAGTACTTC. Translating gives CASSYGTDYEQYF.

The V and J genes are TRBV18 and TRBJ2-6; 11 nucleotides agree with TRBD1. CDR3 length: 17 amino acids. With 4 bases clipped from V and 1 base from J, the junction kept 3 bases outside the gene matches. Germline-derived CDR1 and CDR2 are KGHSH and LQKENI. CDR3 nucleotides: TGTGCCAGCTCACGGGACAGGGGGGCGTCTGGGGCCAACGTCCTGACTTTC. Its protein is CASSRDRGASGANVLTF.

The chain links TRBV4-1 to TRBJ1-2, with TRBD1 as a possible D gene (6 bases). Looked up from germline, CDR1 is MGHRA and CDR2 is YSYEKL. Trimming took 2 bases from V and 2 from J, leaving 9 bases between them. The CDR3 loop spans 14 amino acids. The CDR3 protein is CASSQSGGNYGYTF. CDR3 DNA: TGCGCCAGCAGCCAATCTGGGGGCAACTATGGCTACACCTTC.

This chain joins TRBV4-3 and TRBJ2-7, with D perhaps TRBD1 (5 bases). V was pared by 0 bases and J by 4 bases, with 10 bases between. The CDR3 consists of 14 residues. Germline V lookup: CDR1 LGHNA, CDR2 YSLEER. The CDR3 DNA follows: TGCGCCAGCAGCCAAGATTTAGGGGCATACGAGCAGTACTTC. This translates into CASSQDLGAYEQYF.

This chain links TRBV2 with TRBJ1-2; unclear D gene. Germline CDR1 reads SNHLY; CDR2 reads FYNNEI. CDR3 size: 13 residues. Trimming left V 1 base short and J 2 bases short, with 5 bases between. In DNA, the CDR3 is TGTGCCAGCAGTGAAGGCAGGAACTATGGCTACACCTTC. It specifies CASSEGRNYGYTF.

V usage is TRBV7-9 and J usage is TRBJ2-5, with 8 bases identical to TRBD2. The CDR3 extends over 13 amino acids. CDR1 is SEHNR, CDR2 FQNEAQ, per germline (reference sequence). V was pared by 8 bases and J by 5 bases, with 7 bases of the junction left unmatched. The CDR3 DNA is TGTGCCAGCGATGGCGGGAGGAGCGAGACCCAGTACTTC. Translation gives CASDGGRSETQYF.

The chain couples TRBV11-2 to TRBJ2-5; possible D gene TRBD2, 6 bases. This CDR3 spans 14 amino acids. Germline V CDR1 and CDR2: SGHAT, FQNNGV. Trimming cost V 5 bases and J 3 bases, with 13 bases left between them. The CDR3 region has the DNA TGTGCCAGCAGCCCCCAGCCGGGGGAAGAGACCCAGTACTTC. Amino acid sequence: CASSPQPGEETQYF.

The chain couples TRBV19 to TRBJ2-3, with D perhaps TRBD2 (6 bases). The germline gives CDR1 LNHDA, CDR2 SQIVND (reference sequence). The CDR3 has 15 residues. V lost 3 bases and J lost 2, with 12 bases in between. CDR3 amino acids: CASSMASANTDTQYF. For the CDR3, the DNA is TGTGCCAGTAGTATGGCTAGCGCTAACACAGATACGCAGTATTTT.

CDR3 loop: CSVEDERGRRTGELFF. CDR3 coding DNA: TGCAGCGTTGAAGATGAAAGGGGGCGCAGGACCGGGGAGCTGTTTTTT. This sequence joins TRBV29-1 and TRBJ2-2; the match to TRBD1 covers 7 bases. The CDR3 is 16 residues long. CDR1 and CDR2 from the germline V gene are SQVTM and ANQGSEA. Germline trimming cut 0 bases from V and 5 bases from J; bases unmatched to any gene: 9.

The chain joins TRBV11-2 to TRBJ1-3; 7 nucleotides line up with TRBD1. Trimming took 1 base from V and 3 from J; bases not matched to a gene: 3. This CDR3 has 15 residues. From germline, CDR1 is SGHAT and CDR2 FQNNGV. This chain's CDR3 is CASSLGNRGGNTIYF. CDR3 DNA: TGTGCCAGCAGCTTAGGGAACAGGGGTGGAAACACCATATATTTT.

This rearrangement joins TRBV18 to TRBJ2-7; 7 bases match TRBD2. The V gene's germline CDR1 is KGHSH and CDR2 LQKENI. The CDR3 sequence is 15 residues long. The trim removed 2 bases at V and 3 bases at J, leaving 7 bases unmatched. Written as DNA, the CDR3 is TGTGCCAGCTCACCAGGGCTAGCGGAATTCTACGAGCAGTACTTC. Its protein is CASSPGLAEFYEQYF.

This rearrangement joins TRBV11-3 to TRBJ2-5; 10 bases match TRBD2. Per the germline V gene, CDR1 is SGHNT and CDR2 is YENEEA. The CDR3 loop spans 16 amino acids. The junction had 6 bases not matched to a gene; V was cut back by 1 base and J by 4 bases. The CDR3 sequence: CASSLGTSGRGETQYF. CDR3 DNA: TGTGCCAGCAGCTTAGGCACCAGCGGGAGGGGAGAGACCCAGTACTTC.

The V gene is TRBV6-5, the J gene TRBJ1-2; D is ambiguous. Germline V gives CDR1 MNHEY, CDR2 SVGAGI. V lost 6 bases, J lost 3 bases, and 5 bases lay in between. CDR3 length: 11 amino acids. CDR3 loop: CASRRDYGYTF. The CDR3 DNA is TGTGCCAGCAGGCGGGACTATGGCTACACCTTC.

V usage is TRBV7-2 and J usage is TRBJ1-4; no definite D call. This CDR3 is built from 16 residues. Trimming pared 4 bases from V and 0 bases from J, leaving 12 bases between. The germline gives CDR1 SGHTA, CDR2 FQGNSA. CDR3 sequence reads: CASSSLTVTTNEKLFF. CDR3 DNA sequence: TGTGCCAGCAGCTCCCTTACAGTTACAACTAATGAAAAACTGTTTTTT.